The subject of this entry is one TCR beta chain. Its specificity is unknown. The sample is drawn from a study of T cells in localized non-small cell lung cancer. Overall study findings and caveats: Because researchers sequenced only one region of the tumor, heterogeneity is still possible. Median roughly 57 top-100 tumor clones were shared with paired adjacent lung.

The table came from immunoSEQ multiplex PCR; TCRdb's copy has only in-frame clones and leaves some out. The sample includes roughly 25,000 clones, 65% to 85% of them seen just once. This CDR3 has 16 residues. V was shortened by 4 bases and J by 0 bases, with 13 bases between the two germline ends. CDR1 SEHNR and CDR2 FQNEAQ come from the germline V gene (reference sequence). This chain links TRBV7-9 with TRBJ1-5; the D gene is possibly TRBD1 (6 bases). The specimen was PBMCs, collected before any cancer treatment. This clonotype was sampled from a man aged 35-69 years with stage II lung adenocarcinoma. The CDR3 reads CASSSAGTSSNQPQHF. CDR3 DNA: TGTGCCAGCAGCTCCGCCGGGACAAGTAGCAATCAGCCCCAGCATTTT.